This T cell receptor (beta chain) comes out of a study of PD-L1 blockade in urothelial cancer. Per the germline V gene, CDR1 is MNHEY and CDR2 is SMNVEV (reference sequence). V was pared by 6 bases and J by 0 bases, with 5 bases between. The CDR3 contains 12 residues. Into every PCR, synthetic TCR analog templates were spiked. Assay used: immunoSEQ multiplex PCR; TCRdb lists only in-frame clones, some missing. This table holds tens of thousands of clones, about 89% found once. A single count supports this clone. Noted time point: peripheral blood 6 weeks after treatment start. Per-patient samples, pretreatment and on-treatment, numbered 1 to 8.

The sequencing used PBMCs, collected around atezolizumab (anti-PD-L1) treatment. The chain combines TRBV27 with TRBJ2-5; D gene uncertain. The receptor was isolated from an elderly man with urothelial cancer. The CDR3 here is CASSPNQETQYF. DNA for the CDR3: TGTGCCAGCAGCCCCAACCAAGAGACCCAGTACTTC.